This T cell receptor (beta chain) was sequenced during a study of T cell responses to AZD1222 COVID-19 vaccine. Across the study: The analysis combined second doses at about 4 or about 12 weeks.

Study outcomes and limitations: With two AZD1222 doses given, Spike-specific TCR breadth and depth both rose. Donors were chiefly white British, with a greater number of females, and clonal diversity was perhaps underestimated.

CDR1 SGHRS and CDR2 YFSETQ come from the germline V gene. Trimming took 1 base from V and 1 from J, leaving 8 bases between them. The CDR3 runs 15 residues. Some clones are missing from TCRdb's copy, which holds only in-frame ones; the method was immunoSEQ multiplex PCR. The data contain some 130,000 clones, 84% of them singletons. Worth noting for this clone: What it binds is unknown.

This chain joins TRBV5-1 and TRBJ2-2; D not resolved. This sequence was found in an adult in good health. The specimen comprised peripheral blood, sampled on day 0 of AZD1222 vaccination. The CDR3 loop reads CASSLPGLNTGELFF. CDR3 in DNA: TGCGCCAGCAGCTTGCCGGGCCTGAACACCGGGGAGCTGTTTTTT.